The next 4 T cell receptor beta chains were all read from a single sample in a study of OX40 agonist ivuxolimab in advanced cancers. Profiled with immunoSEQ multiplex PCR; TCRdb holds only in-frame clones, not every one. The sample yields over 150,000 clones, roughly 92% seen once. This sample comprised CD4+ or CD8+ T cells sorted from blood, obtained in a trial of the OX40 agonist ivuxolimab. Source of these receptors: an adult with an advanced solid tumor such as melanoma, head and neck, liver or kidney cancer.

The chain joins TRBV7-2 to TRBJ2-5, with no clear D. Looked up from germline, CDR1 is SGHTA and CDR2 is FQGNSA. The V and J ends lost 2 bases and 2 bases respectively, with 12 bases between them. CDR3 length: 15 residues. CDR3 residues: CASSLSSSAQETQYF. The CDR3 DNA reads as TGTGCCAGCAGCTTATCCTCGAGCGCTCAAGAGACCCAGTACTTC.

The chain recombines TRBV6-5 with TRBJ2-5; 10 nucleotides align to TRBD1. V was pared by 6 bases and J by 10 bases, with 11 bases of the junction left unmatched. Germline assignment: CDR1 MNHEY and CDR2 SVGAGI. CDR3 length: 14 amino acids. The DNA of the CDR3 is TGTGCCAGCAGAAACCGGGACAGGGGTCCCCACCAGTACTTC. It codes for CASRNRDRGPHQYF.

This chain links TRBV9 with TRBJ1-2; the D is unclear. Germline V lookup: CDR1 SGDLS, CDR2 YYNGEE. Trimming removed 0 bases from V and 4 bases from J, with 10 bases in between. This CDR3 has 14 amino acids. CDR3 residues: CASSVGPDTYGYTF. In nucleotides, the CDR3 is TGTGCCAGCAGCGTAGGCCCAGATACCTATGGCTACACCTTC.

V and J are TRBV5-1 and TRBJ1-2, with D perhaps TRBD1 (6 bases). The germline V gene encodes CDR1 SGHRS and CDR2 YFSETQ. This CDR3 comprises 14 residues. With 0 bases removed from V and 8 bases from J, the gap between germline ends came to 14 bases. The DNA of the CDR3 is TGCGCCAGCAGCTTGGTTGCAGGGGCAGGGGGCTACACCTTC. Amino acid sequence: CASSLVAGAGGYTF.